Each of the 2 T cell receptor beta chains below was sequenced from the same sample in a study of T-cell reconstitution after alpha-beta-depleted transplantation in children. Preparation of the TCRbeta library was carried out with unique molecular identifiers. TCRdb re-called the PCR reads with MiXCR, one entry per CDR3 protein. This table has about 490,000 distinct CDR3 sequences, about 11% appearing once. The source material was PBMCs, sampled before TCRalphabeta/CD19-depleted stem cell transplant. The source of these receptors is a child aged 2-15 years with inherited bone marrow failure, due to receive a stem cell transplant.

This clonotype was recorded many times. The rearrangement links TRBV9 to TRBJ1-1; TRBD1 matches at 9 bases. The CDR3 loop spans 17 amino acids. The V segment lost 4 bases and the J segment 4 bases; nucleotides outside the gene matches: 14. Germline CDR1 reads SGDLS; CDR2 reads YYNGEE. CDR3 protein: CASSPPKGTGLSTEAFF. The CDR3 DNA reads TGTGCCAGCAGCCCCCCAAAAGGGACAGGGCTGAGCACTGAAGCTTTCTTT.

This clonotype has at least ten counts. This chain joins TRBV4-3 and TRBJ2-1; D unresolved. CDR1 and CDR2 (germline): LGHNA, YSLEER. The V end lost 0 bases, the J end lost 7 bases, and 7 bases lay between the germline ends. This CDR3 has 13 amino acids. The CDR3 loop reads CASSQEPQNEQFF. CDR3 bases: TGCGCCAGCAGCCAAGAGCCCCAAAATGAGCAGTTCTTC.